This T cell receptor beta chain emerged from a study of blood T cell repertoires in COVID-19. This clone was seen just once. TCRdb's copy holds only in-frame clones and misses some; the assay was immunoSEQ multiplex PCR. Seen here are 150,000 to 200,000 clones, over 85% observed once, and the top ten hold roughly a sixth. Per germline, CDR1 MNHEY and CDR2 SVGAGI. V lost 3 bases and J lost 5, with 14 bases in between. The CDR3 runs 14 residues. This clonotype originated in a man aged 55 to 70 with active or convalescent COVID-19. The gene calls are TRBV6-5 and TRBJ2-7; D may be TRBD2 (6 bases). The sample comprised peripheral blood. As DNA, the CDR3 is TGTGCCAGCAGTTATTCCCGGGGGACCCACGAGCAGTACTTC. Translation: CASSYSRGTHEQYF.